The present T cell receptor (beta chain) was sequenced within a study of chemoradiotherapy in HPV16-positive cancers. The protocol was immunoSEQ multiplex PCR, while the TCRdb copy is restricted to in-frame clones and leaves out a portion. The sample consists of around 3,600 clones, about four fifths of them appearing once. Germline V CDR1 and CDR2: MDHEN, SYDVKM. V lost 7 bases and J lost 1, with 20 bases in between. The CDR3 consists of 16 residues. Repeated repertoire sampling spanned the course of chemoradiotherapy. In its sample, this clone was seen a few times. The receptor was derived from a human donor with HPV-associated anogenital cancer. The source was tumor tissue, collected from a patient who underwent chemoradiotherapy. The V gene is TRBV28, the J gene TRBJ2-7, with D perhaps being TRBD1 or TRBD2 (5 bases each). The CDR3 loop reads CASTSAGTVASYEQYF. The CDR3 region has the DNA TGTGCCAGCACCTCCGCCGGGACGGTGGCTTCCTACGAGCAGTACTTC.